The 11 T cell receptor beta chains below come from one sample, sequenced in a study of neoadjuvant anti-PD-1 for oral cavity cancer. Libraries were prepared by immunoSEQ multiplex PCR; TCRdb keeps only in-frame clonotypes and omits some of them. The sample lists about 14,000 clones; over 60% were seen once. This material consisted of PBMCs, taken before nivolumab (anti-PD-1) treatment. Receptors were obtained from a person aged 40 to 85 with oral cavity squamous cell carcinoma.

The V call is TRBV2, the J call TRBJ1-5; TRBD1 matches at 7 bases. The germline gives CDR1 SNHLY, CDR2 FYNNEI. The V segment lost 4 bases and the J segment 2 bases; nucleotides outside the gene matches: 5. The CDR3 is made up of 15 amino acids. In DNA, the CDR3 is TGTGCCAGCAGTGGACGGACAGGTCGCAATCAGCCCCAGCATTTT. Its protein is CASSGRTGRNQPQHF.

As DNA, the CDR3 is TGTGCCAGCAGCACTCTACAGGGTTCCCCTCAAGAGACCCAGTACTTC. Translated: CASSTLQGSPQETQYF. The chain joins TRBV27 to TRBJ2-5; maybe TRBD1 (6 bases). V was clipped by 6 bases and J by 2 bases, with 19 bases between them. This CDR3 is built from 16 residues. Germline V CDR1 and CDR2: MNHEY, SMNVEV (reference sequence).

The chain is built from TRBV29-1 and TRBJ1-4, with D perhaps matching TRBD1 (6 bases). The CDR3 totals 20 residues. CDR1 and CDR2 (germline): SQVTM, ANQGSEA. V was pared by 7 bases and J by 4 bases, with 34 bases between. CDR3 sequence: CSALGPFGSGATAHNEKLFF. The CDR3 nucleotides are TGCAGCGCCCTTGGTCCCTTTGGTTCAGGGGCCACTGCCCATAATGAAAAACTGTTTTTT.

This chain links TRBV5-1 with TRBJ2-7; 9 nucleotides align to TRBD2. This CDR3 is built from 16 residues. Germline V CDR1 and CDR2: SGHRS, YFSETQ. After removal of 1 base from V and 0 bases from J, the junction contained 5 bases not matched to a gene. The CDR3 region is CASSLRVSGSSYEQYF. DNA for the CDR3: TGCGCCAGCAGCTTGCGGGTTAGCGGGAGCTCCTACGAGCAGTACTTC.

This CDR3 reads CASSVTGTQETQYF. In DNA, the CDR3 is TGTGCCAGCAGTGTGACCGGGACCCAAGAGACCCAGTACTTC. V usage is TRBV27 and J usage is TRBJ2-5, with D perhaps given as TRBD1 or TRBD2 (5 bases each). Germline loops: CDR1 MNHEY, CDR2 SMNVEV (reference sequence). V lost 5 bases, J lost 1 base, and 11 bases lay in between. This CDR3 is 14 amino acids long.

This clone was detected once. A read error may produce the germline difference seen at one junction end. The chain employs TRBV4-2 and TRBJ1-1; tentative D call: TRBD1 (6 bases). The CDR3 sequence is 14 residues long. From germline, CDR1 is LGHNA and CDR2 YNFKEQ. The CDR3 sequence is CASRQEGSDREAFF. CDR3 in DNA: TGTGCCAGCAGACAAGAGGGGAGCGACAGGGAAGCTTTCTTT.

This chain's CDR3 is CASSDGRKGNQPQHF. DNA for the CDR3: TGCGCCAGCAGTGACGGGAGGAAGGGCAATCAGCCCCAGCATTTT. V is TRBV10-2 and J is TRBJ1-5; no definite D call. The germline gives CDR1 WSHSY, CDR2 SAAADI. The CDR3 is 15 amino acids. V was clipped by 3 bases and J by 2 bases, with 11 bases between them.

The chain joins TRBV5-1 to TRBJ1-1; 8 nucleotides align to TRBD1. Germline V gene lookup returns CDR1 SGHRS and CDR2 YFSETQ. V shed 0 bases and J 4 bases; nucleotides not matched to a gene: 11. This CDR3 is built from 17 residues. CDR3 nucleotides: TGCGCCAGCAGCTTGGCCAACAGGGGGAATCTGTTCACTGAAGCTTTCTTT. This encodes CASSLANRGNLFTEAFF.

J is TRBJ2-7 and V is TRBV7-9, with D perhaps being TRBD1 or TRBD2 (5 bases each). The CDR3 has 15 amino acids. V lost 4 bases and J lost 6, with 19 bases in between. Germline V CDR1 and CDR2: SEHNR, FQNEAQ (reference sequence). CDR3 sequence reads: CASSSTEWGSFEQYF. CDR3 DNA sequence: TGTGCCAGCAGCTCTACCGAATGGGGGTCGTTCGAGCAGTACTTC.

This clone came up a few times. The gene calls are TRBV5-5 and TRBJ2-7; D uncertain. V lost 9 bases to trimming and J lost 4 bases, with 17 bases between them. Looked up from germline, CDR1 is SGHKS and CDR2 is YYEKEE (reference sequence). The CDR3 covers 13 residues. The CDR3 sequence: CATRVATDYEQYF. For the CDR3, the DNA is TGTGCCACGCGTGTGGCTACGGATTACGAGCAGTACTTC.

The V and J genes are TRBV19 and TRBJ1-2; perhaps TRBD1 as D (6 bases). CDR3 size: 15 residues. Trimming stripped 5 bases from V and 4 bases from J, with 17 bases between. Germline loops: CDR1 LNHDA, CDR2 SQIVND (reference sequence). The CDR3 loop is CASSSHREAVYGYTF. CDR3 bases: TGTGCCAGTAGTTCCCACAGGGAGGCCGTCTATGGCTACACCTTC.